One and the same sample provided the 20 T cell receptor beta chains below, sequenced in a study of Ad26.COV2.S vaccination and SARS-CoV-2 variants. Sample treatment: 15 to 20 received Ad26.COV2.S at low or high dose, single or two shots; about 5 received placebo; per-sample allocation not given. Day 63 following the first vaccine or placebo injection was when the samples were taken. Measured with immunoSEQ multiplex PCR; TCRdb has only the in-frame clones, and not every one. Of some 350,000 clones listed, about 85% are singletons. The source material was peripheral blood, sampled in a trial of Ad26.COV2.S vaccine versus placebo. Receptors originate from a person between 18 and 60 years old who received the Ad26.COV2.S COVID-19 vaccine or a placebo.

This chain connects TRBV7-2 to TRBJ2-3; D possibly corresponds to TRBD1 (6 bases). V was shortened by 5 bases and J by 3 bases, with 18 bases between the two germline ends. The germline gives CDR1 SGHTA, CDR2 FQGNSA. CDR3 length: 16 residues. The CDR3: CASSLGELRGTDTQYF. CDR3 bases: TGTGCCAGCAGCCTAGGGGAGTTAAGGGGGACAGATACGCAGTATTTT.

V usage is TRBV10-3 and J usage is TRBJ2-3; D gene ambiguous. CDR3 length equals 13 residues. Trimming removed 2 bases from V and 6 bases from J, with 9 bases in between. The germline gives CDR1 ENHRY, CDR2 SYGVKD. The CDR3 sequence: CAISELSEDTQYF. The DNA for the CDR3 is TGTGCCATCAGTGAGCTTTCGGAGGATACGCAGTATTTT.

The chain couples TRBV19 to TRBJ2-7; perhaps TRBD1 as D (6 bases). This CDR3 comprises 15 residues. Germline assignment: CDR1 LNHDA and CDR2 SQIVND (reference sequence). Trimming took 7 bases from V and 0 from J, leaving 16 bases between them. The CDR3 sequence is CASTMDSRRSYEQYF. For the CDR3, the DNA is TGTGCCAGTACCATGGACAGCCGGCGCTCCTACGAGCAGTACTTC.

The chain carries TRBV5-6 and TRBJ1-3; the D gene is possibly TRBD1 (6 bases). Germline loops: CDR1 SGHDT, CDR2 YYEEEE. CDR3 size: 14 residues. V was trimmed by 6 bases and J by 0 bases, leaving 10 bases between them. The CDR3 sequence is CASNGQYSGNTIYF. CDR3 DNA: TGTGCCAGCAATGGACAGTACTCTGGAAACACCATATATTTT.

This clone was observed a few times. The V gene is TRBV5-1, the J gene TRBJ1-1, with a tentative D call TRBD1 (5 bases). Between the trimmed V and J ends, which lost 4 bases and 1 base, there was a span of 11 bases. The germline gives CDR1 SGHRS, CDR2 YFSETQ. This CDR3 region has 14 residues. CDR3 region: CASSGAQGNTEAFF. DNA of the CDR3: TGCGCCAGCAGCGGTGCTCAGGGGAACACTGAAGCTTTCTTT.

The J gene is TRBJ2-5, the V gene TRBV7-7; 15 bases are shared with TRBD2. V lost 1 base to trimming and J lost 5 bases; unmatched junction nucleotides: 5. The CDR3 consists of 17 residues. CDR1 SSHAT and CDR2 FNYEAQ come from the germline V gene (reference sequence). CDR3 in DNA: TGTGCCAGCAGCTTAGACGGACTAGCGGGAGGGTTGGAGACCCAGTACTTC. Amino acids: CASSLDGLAGGLETQYF.

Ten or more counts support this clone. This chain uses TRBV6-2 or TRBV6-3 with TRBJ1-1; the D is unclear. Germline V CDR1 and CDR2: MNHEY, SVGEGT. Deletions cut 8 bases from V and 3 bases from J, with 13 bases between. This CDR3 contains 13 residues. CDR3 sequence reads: CASRHPFDTEAFF. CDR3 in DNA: TGTGCCAGCCGCCACCCCTTCGACACTGAAGCTTTCTTT.

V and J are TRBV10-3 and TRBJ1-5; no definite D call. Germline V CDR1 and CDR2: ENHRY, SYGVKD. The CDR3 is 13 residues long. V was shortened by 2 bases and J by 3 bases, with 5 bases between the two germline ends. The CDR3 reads CAISEGYNQPQHF. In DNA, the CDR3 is TGTGCCATCAGTGAGGGTTACAATCAGCCCCAGCATTTT.

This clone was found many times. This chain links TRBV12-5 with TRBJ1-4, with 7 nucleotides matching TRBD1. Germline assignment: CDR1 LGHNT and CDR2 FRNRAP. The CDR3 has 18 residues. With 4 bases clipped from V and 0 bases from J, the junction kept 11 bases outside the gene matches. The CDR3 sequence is CASGSSNRGLATNEKLFF. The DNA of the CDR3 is TGTGCTAGTGGTTCATCGAACAGGGGCCTTGCAACTAATGAAAAACTGTTTTTT.

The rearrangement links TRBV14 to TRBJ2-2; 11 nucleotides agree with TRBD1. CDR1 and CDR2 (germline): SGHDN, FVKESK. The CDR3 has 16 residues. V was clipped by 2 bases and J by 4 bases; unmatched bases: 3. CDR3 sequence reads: CASSQTGTGGTGELFF. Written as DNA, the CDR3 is TGTGCCAGCAGCCAAACCGGGACAGGGGGCACCGGGGAGCTGTTTTTT.

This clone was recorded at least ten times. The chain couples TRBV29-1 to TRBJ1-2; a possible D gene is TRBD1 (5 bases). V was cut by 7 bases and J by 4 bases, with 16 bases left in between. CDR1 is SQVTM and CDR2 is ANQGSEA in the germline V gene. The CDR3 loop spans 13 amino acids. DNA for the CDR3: TGCAGCGCTGGGGCGGAGGACCCCTATGGCTACACCTTC. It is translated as CSAGAEDPYGYTF.

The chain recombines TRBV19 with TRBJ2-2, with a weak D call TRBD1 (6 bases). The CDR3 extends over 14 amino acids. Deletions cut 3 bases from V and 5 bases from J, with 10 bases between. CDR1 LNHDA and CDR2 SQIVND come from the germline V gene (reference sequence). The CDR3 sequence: CASSIQGQTGELFF. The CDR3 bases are TGTGCCAGTAGTATCCAGGGACAAACCGGGGAGCTGTTTTTT.

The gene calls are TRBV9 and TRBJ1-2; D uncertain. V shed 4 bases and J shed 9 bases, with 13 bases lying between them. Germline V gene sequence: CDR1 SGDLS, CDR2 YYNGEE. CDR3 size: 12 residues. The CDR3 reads CASSPRDKSYTF. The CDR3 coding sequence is TGTGCCAGCAGCCCGCGAGACAAAAGCTACACCTTC.

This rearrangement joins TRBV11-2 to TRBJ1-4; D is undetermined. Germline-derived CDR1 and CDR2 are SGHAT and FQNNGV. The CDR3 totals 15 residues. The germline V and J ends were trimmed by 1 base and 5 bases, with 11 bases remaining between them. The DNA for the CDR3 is TGTGCCAGCAGCTTAGGCATCCTCGGGAATGAAAAACTGTTTTTT. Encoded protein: CASSLGILGNEKLFF.

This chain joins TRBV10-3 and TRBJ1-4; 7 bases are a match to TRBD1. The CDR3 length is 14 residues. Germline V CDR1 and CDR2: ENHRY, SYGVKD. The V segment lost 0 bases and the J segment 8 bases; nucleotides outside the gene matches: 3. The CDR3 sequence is CAISESGDSEKLFF. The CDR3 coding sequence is TGTGCCATCAGTGAGTCAGGGGACAGCGAAAAACTGTTTTTT.

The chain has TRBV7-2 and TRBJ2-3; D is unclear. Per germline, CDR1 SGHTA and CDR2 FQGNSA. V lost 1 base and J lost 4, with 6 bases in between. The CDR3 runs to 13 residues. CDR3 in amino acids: CASSLGSADTQYF. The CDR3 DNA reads TGTGCCAGCAGCTTAGGATCCGCAGATACGCAGTATTTT.

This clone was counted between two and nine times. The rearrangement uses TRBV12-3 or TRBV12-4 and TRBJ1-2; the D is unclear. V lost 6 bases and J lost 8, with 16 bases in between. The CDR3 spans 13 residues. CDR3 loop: CASSPFNSGGYTF. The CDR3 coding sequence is TGTGCCAGCAGCCCCTTTAACAGTGGAGGCTACACCTTC.

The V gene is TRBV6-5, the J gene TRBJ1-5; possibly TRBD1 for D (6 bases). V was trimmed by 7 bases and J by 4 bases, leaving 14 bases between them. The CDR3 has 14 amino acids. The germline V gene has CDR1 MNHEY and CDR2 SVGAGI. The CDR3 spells CASTTAQGNQPQHF. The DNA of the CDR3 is TGTGCCAGCACTACAGCCCAGGGGAATCAGCCCCAGCATTTT.

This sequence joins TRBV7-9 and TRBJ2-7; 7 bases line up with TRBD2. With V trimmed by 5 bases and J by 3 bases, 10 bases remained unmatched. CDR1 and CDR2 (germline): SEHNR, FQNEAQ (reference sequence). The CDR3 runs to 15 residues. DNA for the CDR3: TGTGCCAGCAGCCTAGGGCGGGAGTGGAGCTACGAGCAGTACTTC. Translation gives CASSLGREWSYEQYF.

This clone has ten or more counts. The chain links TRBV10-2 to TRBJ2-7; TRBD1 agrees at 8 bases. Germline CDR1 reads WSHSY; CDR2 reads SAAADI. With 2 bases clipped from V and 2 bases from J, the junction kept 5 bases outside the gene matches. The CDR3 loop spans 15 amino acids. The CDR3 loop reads CASSEGQGDTYEQYF. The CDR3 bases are TGCGCCAGCAGTGAGGGACAGGGCGATACCTACGAGCAGTACTTC.